These 20 T cell receptor beta chains were all obtained from the same sample, sequenced in a study of blood T cell repertoires in COVID-19. Clones were sequenced by immunoSEQ multiplex PCR, and TCRdb holds only the in-frame ones, with some missing. The table lists 80,000 to 100,000 clones, roughly 80% of them singletons. Sequenced sample: peripheral blood. These receptors all stem from a man aged 60-69 years with acute or convalescent COVID-19.

This clone was observed a handful of times. The chain recombines TRBV6-6 with TRBJ2-7; tentative D call: TRBD2 (7 bases). Between the trimmed V and J ends, which lost 3 bases and 0 bases, there was a span of 9 bases. Germline CDR1 MNHNY, CDR2 SVGAGI (reference sequence). CDR3 length equals 14 residues. The CDR3 DNA is TGTGCCAGCAGTTATGGGGGGGCCTCCTACGAGCAGTACTTC. Its protein product is CASSYGGASYEQYF.

The genes are TRBV12-3 or TRBV12-4 and TRBJ2-2, with D possibly matching TRBD1 (6 bases). The CDR3 length is 11 residues. With 10 bases removed from V and 8 bases from J, the gap between germline ends came to 11 bases. The CDR3 nucleotides are TGTGCCACCACAGGGTTTGGGGAGCTGTTTTTT. This translates into CATTGFGELFF.

The V gene is TRBV6-5, the J gene TRBJ2-7; TRBD2 matches 7 bases. J was trimmed by 4 bases and V by 5 bases; bases with no gene match: 11. The CDR3 contains 15 residues. Germline V gives CDR1 MNHEY, CDR2 SVGAGI. This CDR3 reads CASSRTSDGYYEQYF. For the CDR3, the DNA is TGTGCCAGCAGTCGCACTAGCGACGGGTATTACGAGCAGTACTTC.

This clone was seen more than once but under ten times. The chain recombines TRBV4-1 with TRBJ1-2; the D is unclear. The CDR3 runs to 18 residues. CDR1 MGHRA and CDR2 YSYEKL come from the germline V gene. Between the trimmed V and J ends, which lost 3 bases and 1 base, there was a span of 21 bases. CDR3 sequence reads: CASSQDHREPSFNYGYTF. CDR3 nucleotide sequence: TGCGCCAGCAGCCAGGATCACCGGGAACCATCATTTAACTATGGCTACACCTTC.

This chain links TRBV2 with TRBJ2-7, with D possibly TRBD2 on 5 matching bases. V was trimmed by 6 bases and J by 2 bases, leaving 11 bases between them. Looked up from germline, CDR1 is SNHLY and CDR2 is FYNNEI. The CDR3 has 13 amino acids. This CDR3 is CASRAAVTYEQYF. The CDR3 nucleotides read TGTGCCAGCAGAGCAGCGGTCACCTACGAGCAGTACTTC.

The chain couples TRBV6-5 to TRBJ2-6; tentatively, D is TRBD2 (5 bases). Germline values: CDR1 MNHEY, CDR2 SVGAGI. V lost 7 bases and J lost 2, with 9 bases in between. This CDR3 contains 14 residues. CDR3 sequence reads: CASTDGAGANVLTF. The CDR3 DNA follows: TGTGCCAGCACCGACGGGGCTGGGGCCAACGTCCTGACTTTC.

The V call is TRBV29-1, the J call TRBJ1-2; 11 nucleotides line up with TRBD1. Germline V gene lookup returns CDR1 SQVTM and CDR2 ANQGSEA. With 7 bases clipped from V and 4 bases from J, the junction kept 8 bases outside the gene matches. The CDR3 runs 14 residues. CDR3 sequence (DNA): TGCAGCGCTGGGGGGACAGGGGGTATCTATGGCTACACCTTC. Translation gives CSAGGTGGIYGYTF.

The sample holds a few counts of this clone. Other DNA sequences from this sample encode an identical CDR3 as well. The chain uses TRBV5-1 and TRBJ1-1, with D possibly matching TRBD1 (6 bases). Germline assignment: CDR1 SGHRS and CDR2 YFSETQ. The CDR3 runs 13 residues. Trimming removed 1 base at V and 3 bases at J, with 7 bases between. The CDR3 reads CASSLTGYTEAFF. CDR3 in DNA: TGCGCCAGCAGCTTGACAGGGTACACTGAAGCTTTCTTT.

The chain recombines TRBV27 with TRBJ2-7, with TRBD2 matching 13 bases. Trimming removed 5 bases from V and 3 bases from J; junction bases left unmatched: 7. This CDR3 has 16 residues. Per the germline V gene, CDR1 is MNHEY and CDR2 is SMNVEV (reference sequence). The CDR3 loop is CASSPVLAGGFYEQYF. DNA of the CDR3: TGTGCCAGCAGTCCTGTACTAGCGGGGGGGTTCTACGAGCAGTACTTC.

V is TRBV6-5 and J is TRBJ2-1; 8 bases are shared with TRBD2. The V and J ends lost 2 bases and 12 bases, in that order; junction bases with no gene match: 12. CDR3 size: 15 residues. From germline, CDR1 is MNHEY and CDR2 SVGAGI. CDR3 protein: CASSYVSGGGLGQFF. The CDR3 DNA reads TGTGCCAGCAGTTACGTCTCGGGAGGGGGGTTAGGGCAGTTCTTC.

Written as DNA, the CDR3 is TGTGCCAGCAGCGCGATCGGGTTAGCCCGAGATACGCAGTATTTT. Translating it yields CASSAIGLARDTQYF. V usage is TRBV11-2 and J usage is TRBJ2-3; no clear D gene. V lost 5 bases, J lost 5 bases, and 17 bases lay in between. Germline loops: CDR1 SGHAT, CDR2 FQNNGV. This CDR3 spans 15 amino acids. The full variable domain, completed using reference TRBV11-2 and TRBJ2-3, is EAGVAQSPRYKIIEKRQSVAFWCNPISGHATLYWYQQILGQGPKLLIQFQNNGVVDDSQLPKDRFSAERLKGVDSTLKIQPAKLEDSAVYLCASSAIGLARDTQYFGPGTRLTVL.

The chain joins TRBV20-1 to TRBJ1-2, with a tentative D call TRBD1 (6 bases). V was trimmed by 3 bases and J by 8 bases, leaving 16 bases between them. This CDR3 spans 13 amino acids. Germline V gene data show CDR1 as DFQATT and CDR2 as SNEGSKA (reference sequence). In DNA, the CDR3 is TGCAGTGCTAGTTATGGGGGCAACGGGGGCTACACCTTC. Translating gives CSASYGGNGGYTF.

The CDR3 loop reads CASSPGQPSEQYF. The CDR3 nucleotides are TGTGCCAGCTCACCGGGACAGCCCTCCGAGCAGTACTTC. The chain uses TRBV18 and TRBJ2-7; 7 bases line up with TRBD1. The CDR3 runs to 13 residues. J gave up 6 bases and V 3 bases, and 5 bases lay outside the gene matches. The germline V gene encodes CDR1 KGHSH and CDR2 LQKENI.

V and J are TRBV29-1 and TRBJ2-3, with 10 nucleotides matching TRBD2. Germline V lookup: CDR1 SQVTM, CDR2 ANQGSEA. This CDR3 is built from 19 residues. The V and J ends lost 6 bases and 4 bases, in that order; junction bases with no gene match: 22. CDR3 protein: CSVRTTSSGSSWFADTQYF. The CDR3 region has the DNA TGCAGCGTCCGGACGACATCTAGCGGGAGTTCGTGGTTCGCAGATACGCAGTATTTT.

The rearrangement joins TRBV5-1 to TRBJ2-7; TRBD1 might be the D (6 bases). V was trimmed by 0 bases and J by 6 bases, leaving 16 bases between them. The CDR3 runs to 15 residues. Germline lookup yields CDR1 SGHRS and CDR2 YFSETQ. This chain's CDR3 is CASSLAAGEGVEQYF. In nucleotides, the CDR3 is TGCGCCAGCAGCTTGGCCGCAGGGGAAGGTGTCGAGCAGTACTTC.

The V call is TRBV23-1, the J call TRBJ2-3, with 9 bases identical to TRBD2. TRBV23-1 is placed among ORFs of uncertain function. CDR3 size: 20 residues. With 6 bases clipped from V and 0 bases from J, the junction kept 19 bases outside the gene matches. CDR3: CASSPSGSGSPPGSTDTQYF. The CDR3 coding sequence is TGCGCCAGCAGCCCCTCAGGTAGCGGGAGTCCCCCCGGGAGCACAGATACGCAGTATTTT.

V usage is TRBV13 and J usage is TRBJ2-1, with 12 bases fitting TRBD2. The V segment lost 7 bases and the J segment 5 bases; nucleotides outside the gene matches: 24. The germline CDR1 and CDR2 sequences are PRHDT and FYEKMQ (reference sequence). The CDR3 totals 21 residues. Written as DNA, the CDR3 is TGTGCCAGCACCCCCGCAATGCCGGGACTAGCGGGTGGAAAGGTCGACAATGAGCAGTTCTTC. Amino acid sequence: CASTPAMPGLAGGKVDNEQFF. Filled out from reference TRBV13 and TRBJ2-1, the complete variable domain reads AAGVIQSPRHLIKEKRETATLKCYPIPRHDTVYWYQQGPGQDPQFLISFYEKMQSDKGSIPDRFSAQQFSDYHSELNMSSLELGDSALYFCASTPAMPGLAGGKVDNEQFFGPGTRLTVL.

V usage is TRBV5-4 and J usage is TRBJ2-1; TRBD1 matches at 9 bases. V gave up 0 bases and J gave up 9 bases; unmatched junction bases: 7. Germline CDR1 reads SGHNT; CDR2 reads YYREEE (reference sequence). This CDR3 region has 15 residues. The CDR3 sequence: CASSLGGTGIAEQFF. Here the CDR3 DNA reads TGTGCCAGCAGCTTGGGCGGGACAGGGATCGCTGAGCAGTTCTTC. Full variable domain (outside the CDR3, taken from reference TRBV5-4 and TRBJ2-1): ETGVTQSPTHLIKTRGQQVTLRCSSQSGHNTVSWYQQALGQGPQFIFQYYREEENGRGNFPPRFSGLQFPNYSSELNVNALELDDSALYLCASSLGGTGIAEQFFGPGTRLTVL.

The genes are TRBV10-3 and TRBJ1-2, with 10 bases matching TRBD1. V gave up 7 bases and J gave up 7 bases; unmatched junction bases: 6. CDR1 and CDR2 (germline): ENHRY, SYGVKD. The CDR3 has 13 residues. Here the CDR3 reads CAITGQGDSGYTF. For the CDR3, the DNA is TGTGCCATCACCGGACAGGGGGATTCTGGCTACACCTTC.

The rearrangement links TRBV27 to TRBJ2-7; 8 bases are shared with TRBD2. The V segment lost 6 bases and the J segment 2 bases; nucleotides outside the gene matches: 6. CDR3 length equals 14 residues. Germline assignment: CDR1 MNHEY and CDR2 SMNVEV (reference sequence). This chain's CDR3 is CASRYDSGTYEQYF. The CDR3 nucleotides are TGTGCCAGCAGATACGATAGCGGGACCTACGAGCAGTACTTC.